The TCR beta chain under discussion was sequenced for a study of blood T cells in healthy people across ages. Study as a whole: Per two T cells, about one barcoded beta molecule was captured through template switching. The study, taken as a whole, reports: Researchers said unsorted PBMCs prevented a conclusive naive versus antigen-experienced comparison. Long-lived and aged donors differed, with more naive CD4+ cells and higher diversity in the long-lived.

With each sample, at least 6 micrograms of total RNA were extracted. Concerning this clonotype: Its specificity is not known. A much larger clone sits a single nucleotide away, making a read error possible.

Primed by a sample-barcoded 5' primer and a J-beta primer mix, a second PCR proceeded for 7 to 11 cycles. From the 5' RACE reads, TCRdb called clonotypes with MiXCR, one entry per CDR3 protein. The sample contains fewer than 900,000 distinct CDR3 sequences, more than 40% of which appear only once. This CDR3 is 13 amino acids long. Per germline, CDR1 SQVTM and CDR2 ANQGSEA. Material for sequencing was blood. This receptor was obtained from a woman between 55 and 75 years old in good health. The V and J genes are TRBV29-1 and TRBJ2-1; D possibly corresponds to TRBD2 (6 bases). The CDR3 here is CGVAGLSYNEQFF. The CDR3 nucleotides are TGCGGCGTAGCCGGACTATCCTACAATGAGCAGTTCTTC.